Presented here are 9 T cell receptor beta chains from one specimen sequenced in a study of cytomegalovirus exposure and HLA in healthy donors. PCR amplification relied on 60 Vbeta primers (plus 13 Jbeta primers). The assay was immunoSEQ multiplex PCR, and TCRdb's table has in-frame clones only and misses some. The sample consists of approximately 110,000 clones, about three quarters of them appearing once. Sample: PBMCs. Every receptor here comes from a man aged 50-60 years in good health and CMV-seronegative.

The V gene is TRBV5-1, the J gene TRBJ1-1, with TRBD1 matching over 8 bases. V was pared by 1 base and J by 8 bases, with 1 base of the junction left unmatched. The germline gives CDR1 SGHRS, CDR2 YFSETQ. This CDR3 comprises 12 residues. The CDR3 sequence: CASSLQGAEAFF. The DNA for the CDR3 is TGCGCCAGCAGCTTGCAGGGGGCGGAAGCTTTCTTT.

The chain recombines TRBV7-6 with TRBJ1-2, with 10 bases lining up with TRBD1. CDR1 and CDR2 (germline): SGHVS, FNYEAQ. CDR3 size: 13 residues. With 4 bases clipped from V and 8 bases from J, the junction kept 4 bases outside the gene matches. CDR3 coding DNA: TGTGCCAGCAGCTCGGGACAGGGGAGCGGCTACACCTTC. As protein: CASSSGQGSGYTF.

The chain carries TRBV5-1 and TRBJ2-5; 9 bases align to TRBD1. The J call is uncertain, as TRBJ2-7 better fits the DNA end. Germline CDR1 reads SGHRS; CDR2 reads YFSETQ. The CDR3 spans 14 residues. DNA for the CDR3: TGCGCCAGCAACTACGGGACAGGGACCTACGAGCAGTACTTC. Its translation: CASNYGTGTYEQYF.

The rearrangement uses TRBV15 and TRBJ2-2, with D maybe TRBD2 (5 bases). Trimming cost V 0 bases and J 7 bases, with 6 bases left between them. Germline V gene sequence: CDR1 LNHNV, CDR2 YYDKDF (reference sequence). The CDR3 has 13 amino acids. CDR3 residues: CATSRDGGGELFF. The CDR3 bases are TGTGCCACCAGCAGAGATGGAGGCGGGGAGCTGTTTTTT. The variable domain in full, completed from reference TRBV15 and TRBJ2-2, reads DAMVIQNPRYQVTQFGKPVTLSCSQTLNHNVMYWYQQKSSQAPKLLFHYYDKDFNNEADTPDNFQSRRPNTSFCFLDIRSPGLGDTAMYLCATSRDGGGELFFGEGSRLTVL.

The chain recombines TRBV5-4 with TRBJ2-1; TRBD2 might be the D (5 bases). The CDR3 length is 16 residues. Trimming took 5 bases from V and 5 from J, leaving 20 bases between them. Germline CDR1 reads SGHNT; CDR2 reads YYREEE (reference sequence). Here the CDR3 reads CASSRGPPSGDNEQFF. The CDR3 DNA follows: TGTGCCAGCAGTCGCGGCCCCCCGTCCGGGGACAATGAGCAGTTCTTC.

This chain joins TRBV5-1 and TRBJ2-3; D unresolved. In germline, CDR1 is SGHRS, CDR2 YFSETQ. V dropped 4 bases and J dropped 2 bases, with 5 bases sitting between them. The CDR3 sequence is 12 residues long. CDR3 loop: CASSPFTDTQYF. CDR3 bases: TGCGCCAGCAGCCCCTTCACAGATACGCAGTATTTT.

J is TRBJ1-1 and V is TRBV7-9; 9 bases match TRBD1. CDR3 length: 13 amino acids. The junction had 6 bases not matched to a gene; V was cut back by 8 bases and J by 5 bases. Germline CDR1 and CDR2: SEHNR and FQNEAQ (reference sequence). The CDR3 DNA sequence: TGTGCCAGCGGGGGACAGGGAAGGACTGAAGCTTTCTTT. It specifies CASGGQGRTEAFF.

The rearrangement uses TRBV18 and TRBJ2-1; 7 bases match TRBD1. V gave up 3 bases and J gave up 6 bases; unmatched junction bases: 5. Germline-derived CDR1 and CDR2 are KGHSH and LQKENI. The CDR3 contains 14 residues. CDR3 amino acids: CASSPRKGANEQFF. Written as DNA, the CDR3 is TGTGCCAGCTCACCGCGAAAGGGGGCCAATGAGCAGTTCTTC.

The chain is built from TRBV19 and TRBJ2-2, with D perhaps TRBD1 (5 bases). Germline V CDR1 and CDR2: LNHDA, SQIVND (reference sequence). CDR3 length: 14 amino acids. Trimming took off 7 bases at V and 4 bases at J, with 13 bases between the two ends. CDR3 sequence: CASIPPGPTGELFF. The CDR3 DNA sequence: TGTGCCAGTATTCCGCCAGGGCCCACCGGGGAGCTGTTTTTT.